The 20 T cell receptor beta chains presented below share a single source sample, sequenced in a study of identical twins. Each CDR3 protein gets one entry after TCRdb re-called the 5' RACE reads with MiXCR. The sample lists around 1.7 million distinct CDR3 sequences, about 30% occurring once. Sequencing was carried out using cord blood. The receptors here all came from a newborn girl in good health.

V and J are TRBV4-2 and TRBJ2-2; 14 bases line up with TRBD2. V lost 4 bases to trimming and J lost 3 bases; unmatched junction nucleotides: 4. CDR1 is LGHNA, CDR2 YNFKEQ, per germline. CDR3 size: 17 residues. The CDR3 here is CASSRLAGGPDTGELFF. The CDR3 DNA is TGTGCCAGCAGCCGACTAGCGGGAGGGCCGGACACCGGGGAGCTGTTTTTT.

The rearrangement links TRBV9 to TRBJ2-5; no definite D call. CDR1 is SGDLS and CDR2 is YYNGEE in the germline V gene. Trimming took off 0 bases at V and 2 bases at J, with 11 bases between the two ends. The CDR3 is 15 residues long. The CDR3 DNA reads TGTGCCAGCAGCGTAGACATCCCCCCTCAAGAGACCCAGTACTTC. This encodes CASSVDIPPQETQYF. The full variable domain, rest sourced from reference TRBV9 and TRBJ2-5, is DSGVTQTPKHLITATGQRVTLRCSPRSGDLSVYWYQQSLDQGLQFLIQYYNGEERAKGNILERFSAQQFPDLHSELNLSSLELGDSALYFCASSVDIPPQETQYFGPGTRLLVL.

This clonotype was counted between two and nine times. The J gene is TRBJ2-7, the V gene TRBV19, with D perhaps TRBD2 (6 bases). Germline V gene data show CDR1 as LNHDA and CDR2 as SQIVND (reference sequence). The CDR3 spans 13 residues. V was trimmed by 4 bases and J by 5 bases, leaving 12 bases between them. CDR3 in amino acids: CASSTLTSDEQYF. The DNA for the CDR3 is TGTGCCAGTAGTACCCTGACTAGTGACGAGCAGTACTTC.

The V and J genes are TRBV27 and TRBJ1-1; possible D gene TRBD1, 5 bases. The CDR3 length is 15 residues. The V end lost 3 bases, the J end lost 3 bases, and 14 bases lay between the germline ends. The germline gives CDR1 MNHEY, CDR2 SMNVEV (reference sequence). The DNA for the CDR3 is TGTGCCAGCAGTTTGTGGGGGGTCGGCGACACTGAAGCTTTCTTT. Translated, it gives CASSLWGVGDTEAFF.

This clonotype occurred a few times. The V and J genes are TRBV9 and TRBJ2-1; TRBD2 aligns across 10 bases. CDR3 length equals 15 residues. Losses at the gene ends were 5 bases for V and 5 bases for J; bases not matched to a gene: 7. Germline loops: CDR1 SGDLS, CDR2 YYNGEE. The CDR3 nucleotides read TGTGCCAGCAGTACACTAGCGGGAACAGACAATGAGCAGTTCTTC. This codes for CASSTLAGTDNEQFF.

This clonotype was observed a handful of times. The chain uses TRBV9 and TRBJ1-1; possible D gene TRBD1, 5 bases. The V end was cut by 0 bases, the J end by 4 bases, with 7 bases between. This CDR3 is 13 amino acids long. Germline CDR1 and CDR2: SGDLS and YYNGEE. The CDR3 reads CASSVDGGTEAFF. The DNA of the CDR3 is TGTGCCAGCAGCGTAGACGGGGGCACTGAAGCTTTCTTT.

The chain uses TRBV29-1 and TRBJ1-1; unclear D gene. Looked up from germline, CDR1 is SQVTM and CDR2 is ANQGSEA. The ends were cut back, 1 base at V and 1 base at J, with 7 bases in the middle. This CDR3 contains 13 residues. CDR3 nucleotides: TGCAGCGTTGAAGTTTACAGGAACACTGAAGCTTTCTTT. Translating gives CSVEVYRNTEAFF.

This clonotype has just a few counts. This chain links TRBV20-1 with TRBJ1-4; 7 bases align to TRBD1. Trimming removed 0 bases from V and 6 bases from J; junction bases left unmatched: 7. Germline lookup yields CDR1 DFQATT and CDR2 SNEGSKA (reference sequence). This CDR3 has 15 amino acids. The CDR3 protein is CSARDLRTGHEKLFF. CDR3 DNA: TGCAGTGCTAGAGACCTCCGGACAGGCCATGAAAAACTGTTTTTT.

This sequence joins TRBV2 and TRBJ2-3; 8 nucleotides agree with TRBD1. The CDR3 runs 14 residues. Germline-derived CDR1 and CDR2 are SNHLY and FYNNEI. The trim removed 6 bases at V and 7 bases at J, leaving 9 bases unmatched. DNA of the CDR3: TGTGCCAGCAGAAGGAGTCAGGGGGCAAATACGCAGTATTTT. Amino acids: CASRRSQGANTQYF.

This clonotype was picked up one time. V usage is TRBV5-1 and J usage is TRBJ2-3, with a possible D match to TRBD2 (6 bases). The CDR3 covers 16 residues. From germline, CDR1 is SGHRS and CDR2 YFSETQ. V was pared by 1 base and J by 1 base, with 13 bases between. The CDR3, as DNA: TGCGCCAGCAGCTTGACCGGGAGTTCTGGCACAGATACGCAGTATTTT. Translation: CASSLTGSSGTDTQYF.

The chain couples TRBV6-6 to TRBJ1-6; no clear D. Trimming left V 2 bases short and J 9 bases short, with 17 bases between. The germline CDR1 and CDR2 sequences are MNHNY and SVGAGI (reference sequence). This CDR3 is 16 amino acids long. The CDR3 protein is CASSYPSVYRTSPLHF. CDR3 sequence (DNA): TGTGCCAGCAGTTACCCGAGCGTGTATCGGACTTCACCCCTCCACTTT.

The gene calls are TRBV20-1 and TRBJ2-1; the D is unclear. The J call may be mistaken, given a closer DNA end match to TRBJ2-7. This CDR3 comprises 16 residues. Per the germline V gene, CDR1 is DFQATT and CDR2 is SNEGSKA (reference sequence). The CDR3 nucleotides read TGCAGTGCTAGAGAGCCGACCTTTCGTCTTTTTCACGAGCAGTACTTC. Protein: CSAREPTFRLFHEQYF.

The rearrangement joins TRBV6-5 to TRBJ1-5, with TRBD1 matching over 7 bases. Looked up from germline, CDR1 is MNHEY and CDR2 is SVGAGI. The CDR3 is 14 residues long. The J segment lost 3 bases and the V segment lost 8 bases, leaving 7 bases of the junction unmatched. Here the CDR3 DNA reads TGTGCCAGCCGAGAACAGGGGTACAATCAGCCCCAGCATTTT. Translated: CASREQGYNQPQHF.

CDR3 nucleotides: TGTGCCAGCAGTGGACTGGATTACTACGAGCAGTACTTC. This sequence encodes CASSGLDYYEQYF. The V call is TRBV28, the J call TRBJ2-7; D is perhaps TRBD2 (5 bases). Germline CDR1 and CDR2: MDHEN and SYDVKM. CDR3 length: 13 amino acids. Trimming took off 5 bases at V and 3 bases at J, with 11 bases between the two ends.

The chain links TRBV5-1 to TRBJ2-7; 9 bases agree with TRBD1. Germline loops: CDR1 SGHRS, CDR2 YFSETQ. V lost 1 base and J lost 3; bases outside the gene matches: 8. This CDR3 comprises 16 residues. CDR3 DNA sequence: TGCGCCAGCAGCTTGTCTCGCGGGACAGGGAACTACGAGCAGTACTTC. Its protein product is CASSLSRGTGNYEQYF.

This clonotype showed up just a few times. DNA for the CDR3: TGTGCCAGCCTGAAGGACGCGGGCTACAATGAGCAGTTCTTC. This gives the protein CASLKDAGYNEQFF. The chain is built from TRBV11-1 and TRBJ2-1, with a possible D match to TRBD2 (5 bases). This CDR3 comprises 14 residues. Trimming shortened V by 8 bases and J by 3 bases, and 14 bases separated the two germline ends. Germline values: CDR1 SGHAT, CDR2 FQDESV (reference sequence).

The chain combines TRBV14 with TRBJ1-2; tentatively, D is TRBD1 (5 bases). The CDR3 totals 15 residues. Germline V gene sequence: CDR1 SGHDN, CDR2 FVKESK. V lost 4 bases, J lost 2 bases, and 14 bases lay in between. CDR3 sequence: CASSRRQRENYGYTF. DNA for the CDR3: TGTGCCAGCAGCCGACGACAGAGGGAGAACTATGGCTACACCTTC.

The V and J genes are TRBV2 and TRBJ1-1; TRBD1 matches 7 bases. The germline CDR1 and CDR2 sequences are SNHLY and FYNNEI. V lost 8 bases and J lost 10; bases outside the gene matches: 10. The CDR3 totals 12 residues. The CDR3, as DNA: TGTGCCAGCGGGGAGACAGGGTTCGTAGCTTTCTTT. It codes for CASGETGFVAFF.

The rearrangement joins TRBV7-8 to TRBJ1-4; 7 bases map to TRBD1. The CDR3 is 15 amino acids. The germline gives CDR1 SGHVS, CDR2 FQNEAQ. The V segment lost 5 bases and the J segment 3 bases; nucleotides outside the gene matches: 6. The CDR3: CASSTYRGANEKLFF. For the CDR3, the DNA is TGTGCCAGCAGCACCTACAGGGGAGCTAATGAAAAACTGTTTTTT.

The chain employs TRBV28 and TRBJ1-6; D is uncertain. The CDR3 covers 19 residues. The V and J ends lost 6 bases and 2 bases respectively, with 23 bases between them. The germline V gene has CDR1 MDHEN and CDR2 SYDVKM. The CDR3 coding sequence is TGTGCCAGCAGGCGTCGGGATGTACTTCCGTATACCTATAATTCACCCCTCCACTTT. Amino acids: CASRRRDVLPYTYNSPLHF.